This T cell receptor (beta chain) was observed in a study of shared clonotypes between healthy human individuals. Whole-study context: Plates per donor: three CD4 naive, three CD4 memory, two CD8 naive, one CD8 memory.

CDR3 size: 14 residues. J lost 7 bases, V lost 4 bases, and 10 bases had no gene match. From germline, CDR1 is MNHEY and CDR2 SMNVEV (reference sequence). Assay: immunoSEQ multiplex PCR; the TCRdb copy retains only in-frame clones and omits some. This sample has more than 2 million clones; roughly 95% occur once, and the top ten carry about 0.13%. Partitioning of CD4+ cells yielded a CD45RA+ naive subset and a CD45RA-negative memory subset. For this clone: No antigen is known for it.

Overall study findings and caveats: When naive CD4 clonotypes were compared across several donors, around 5% were shared. Richness estimates generally favored naive over memory subsets.

The origin of this receptor is a young man in good health. The rearrangement uses TRBV27 and TRBJ2-7; TRBD1 aligns across 7 bases. Sequenced input: naive CD4+ T cells sorted from blood. Described subset: CD45RA+ positively selected. CDR3 in amino acids: CASSSTGLRGEQYF. The CDR3 bases are TGTGCCAGCAGTTCGACAGGGCTTAGGGGAGAGCAGTACTTC.